These 19 T cell receptor beta chains were all obtained from the same sample, sequenced in a study of T cell clonality in common variable immunodeficiency. Generated by immunoSEQ multiplex PCR, the TCRdb table keeps only in-frame clones and is missing some. In total the sample includes approximately 50,000 clones, none of them seen once. Sequencing was performed on peripheral blood mononuclear cells. The receptors were gathered from a person aged 18-70 years in good health.

A remark on this clone: The read ends 3 residues before the CDR3 terminus; that terminus is restored from the germline J gene. The chain employs TRBV10-2 and TRBJ2-2; D call uncertain. The germline V and J ends were trimmed by 6 bases and 5 bases, with 13 bases remaining between them. The CDR3 contains 14 residues. The V gene's germline CDR1 is WSHSY and CDR2 SAAADI. CDR3 in amino acids: CASRGNSQTGELFF. The covered CDR3 bases are TGCGCCAGCAGGGGCAACAGCCAAACCGGGGAG.

In the case of this clone: The read gets to within 3 residues of the CDR3 end, and the germline J gene fills in the rest. J is TRBJ2-7 and V is TRBV19; maybe TRBD2 (6 bases). The CDR3 is made up of 15 amino acids. V lost 6 bases, J lost 5 bases, and 20 bases lay in between. Germline V gene data show CDR1 as LNHDA and CDR2 as SQIVND (reference sequence). The CDR3 loop reads CASSKPGSTGDEQYF. The CDR3 bases that were read are TGTGCCAGTAGCAAACCGGGCTCCACGGGGGACGAG. The whole variable domain, filled in from reference TRBV19 and TRBJ2-7, reads DGGITQSPKYLFRKEGQNVTLSCEQNLNHDAMYWYRQDPGQGLRLIYYSQIVNDFQKGDIAEGYSVSREKKESFPLTVTSAQKNPTAFYLCASSKPGSTGDEQYFGPGTRLTVT.

In its sample, this clone was seen many times. The DNA ends 3 residues before the CDR3 does, and the rest of the CDR3 is filled in from the germline J gene. This chain links TRBV19 with TRBJ1-5; tentatively, D is TRBD1 (5 bases). Trimming stripped 3 bases from V and 0 bases from J, with 15 bases between. CDR3 size: 17 residues. Per the germline V gene, CDR1 is LNHDA and CDR2 is SQIVND (reference sequence). CDR3 loop: CASSMRGTAYSNQPQHF. The part of the CDR3 DNA that was read is TGTGCCAGTAGTATGAGGGGAACAGCTTATAGCAATCAGCCC.

This clone was observed at least ten times. The sequence runs out 3 residues before the end of the CDR3; the remainder is reconstructed from the germline J gene. The rearrangement uses TRBV19 and TRBJ2-2; 8 bases are shared with TRBD1. The V gene end was trimmed by 10 bases and the J gene end by 4 bases; junction bases not matched to a gene: 11. The germline V gene encodes CDR1 LNHDA and CDR2 SQIVND (reference sequence). CDR3 length: 15 residues. The covered CDR3 bases are TGTGCCACTTTACCCGGGACAGGCTTCACCGGGGAG. It translates to CATLPGTGFTGE. In full, the CDR3 is CATLPGTGFTGELFF. Looking up the rest from reference TRBV19 and TRBJ2-2 gives the full variable domain: DGGITQSPKYLFRKEGQNVTLSCEQNLNHDAMYWYRQDPGQGLRLIYYSQIVNDFQKGDIAEGYSVSREKKESFPLTVTSAQKNPTAFYLCATLPGTGFTGELFFGEGSRLTVL.

This clone was found many times. The sequenced fragment ends 3 residues before the CDR3 boundary, so the rest is inferred from the germline J gene. The chain uses TRBV2 and TRBJ1-2, with unresolved D. CDR1 SNHLY and CDR2 FYNNEI come from the germline V gene. The CDR3 has 13 amino acids. V dropped 6 bases and J dropped 2 bases, with 10 bases sitting between them. Incomplete CDR3 DNA: TGTGCCAGCAGGCCACAGCAGAACTATGGC. Its translation is CASRPQQNYG. The whole CDR3 sequence reads CASRPQQNYGYTF.

On this clone itself: The CDR3 end falls 3 residues outside the read, so it is completed with the germline J gene. This chain uses TRBV19 with TRBJ2-2; tentatively, D is TRBD1 (5 bases). Trimming shortened V by 1 base and J by 3 bases, and 15 bases separated the two germline ends. Germline V gene data show CDR1 as LNHDA and CDR2 as SQIVND (reference sequence). This CDR3 comprises 17 residues. CDR3 loop: CASSIGPLQGDTGELFF. The covered CDR3 bases are TGTGCCAGTAGTATAGGTCCCTTGCAAGGGGACACCGGGGAG.

This clone occurred many times. The CDR3 extends 3 residues past the end of the read, so its final part is completed from the germline J gene. This chain connects TRBV19 to TRBJ2-3; TRBD2 matches at 7 bases. V dropped 7 bases and J dropped 2; count of bases not matched to a gene: 6. Germline V CDR1 and CDR2: LNHDA, SQIVND (reference sequence). The CDR3 is 14 amino acids. The CDR3 spells CASTQSGVTDTQYF. The CDR3 bases that were read are TGTGCCAGTACCCAAAGCGGGGTCACAGATACG.

In its sample, this clone was seen many times. Sequencing ends 3 residues short of the CDR3 end; the germline J gene provides the rest. The chain combines TRBV18 with TRBJ1-6; 7 bases match TRBD1. This CDR3 contains 14 residues. The trim removed 4 bases at V and 6 bases at J, leaving 3 bases unmatched. Looked up from germline, CDR1 is KGHSH and CDR2 is LQKENI. CDR3 region: CASSRDSLNSPLHF. The sequenced part of the CDR3 DNA is TGTGCCAGCTCACGGGACAGCCTTAATTCACCC. Supplemented by reference TRBV18 and TRBJ1-6, the full variable domain reads NAGVMQNPRHLVRRRGQEARLRCSPMKGHSHVYWYRQLPEEGLKFMVYLQKENIIDESGMPKERFSAEFPKEGPSILRIQQVVRGDSAAYFCASSRDSLNSPLHFGNGTRLTVT.

This clone turned up a few times. The DNA ends 3 residues before the CDR3 does, and the rest of the CDR3 is filled in from the germline J gene. The V gene is TRBV7-9, the J gene TRBJ1-2; D not certain. V lost 3 bases to trimming and J lost 7 bases, with 9 bases between them. Looked up from germline, CDR1 is SEHNR and CDR2 is FQNEAQ (reference sequence). The CDR3 has 12 amino acids. The sequenced CDR3 bases are TGTGCCAGCAGCTTTTCCGGTTCTGGC. Translating it yields CASSFSGSG. The full CDR3 protein reads CASSFSGSGYTF.

This clone has at least ten counts. Read sequence stops 3 residues before the CDR3 end, and the germline J gene provides the missing end. This chain joins TRBV7-3 and TRBJ2-7; 9 bases fit TRBD2. The CDR3 has 14 amino acids. With V trimmed by 2 bases and J by 4 bases, 3 bases remained unmatched. Germline V CDR1 and CDR2: SGHTA, FQGTGA. The DNA read from the CDR3 is TGTGCCAGCAGCTTACTAGCGGGAACTTACGAG. This encodes CASSLLAGTYE. The whole CDR3 is CASSLLAGTYEQYF.

This clone was recorded at least ten times. The sequence runs out 3 residues before the end of the CDR3; the remainder is reconstructed from the germline J gene. V is TRBV11-3 and J is TRBJ2-6; D ambiguous. This CDR3 spans 15 amino acids. Trimming cost V 1 base and J 0 bases, with 4 bases left between them. Germline loops: CDR1 SGHNT, CDR2 YENEEA. The CDR3 bases that were read are TGTGCCAGCAGCTTAGGAGGCTCTGGGGCCAACGTC. Translated: CASSLGGSGANV. From start to end, the CDR3 is CASSLGGSGANVLTF. The complete variable domain, with remaining parts taken from reference TRBV11-3 and TRBJ2-6, reads EAGVVQSPRYKIIEKKQPVAFWCNPISGHNTLYWYLQNLGQGPELLIRYENEEAVDDSQLPKDRFSAERLKGVDSTLKIQPAELGDSAVYLCASSLGGSGANVLTFGAGSRLTVL.

This clone was observed at least ten times. From the germline J gene comes the end of the CDR3, since the read stops 3 residues before it. The same CDR3 also results from other DNA sequences found in this sample. The gene calls are TRBV20-1 and TRBJ2-7; 11 positions agree with TRBD1. The CDR3 consists of 12 residues. Unmatched junction bases numbered 1, after V lost 6 bases and J lost 3 bases. Germline-derived CDR1 and CDR2 are DFQATT and SNEGSKA (reference sequence). The sequenced part of the CDR3 DNA is TGCAGTGCGGGGACAGGGGGCTACGAG. It encodes CSAGTGGYE. The CDR3 reads in full as CSAGTGGYEQYF.

About this clone: The read terminates 3 residues before the CDR3 end, so the remaining end is supplied by the germline J gene. This chain connects TRBV7-9 to TRBJ1-4, with D possibly TRBD1 on 5 matching bases. V was pared by 5 bases and J by 3 bases, with 13 bases between. From germline, CDR1 is SEHNR and CDR2 FQNEAQ (reference sequence). The CDR3 has 15 residues. The DNA read from the CDR3 is TGTGCCAGCAGCCCAAGACAGTCATCTAATGAAAAA. This sequence encodes CASSPRQSSNEK. The full CDR3 is CASSPRQSSNEKLFF.

This clone was detected many times. The observed sequence ends 3 residues before the CDR3 terminus, with the missing tail filled in from the germline J gene. This chain links TRBV5-4 with TRBJ1-2, with 7 bases that match TRBD1. The CDR3 runs to 15 residues. CDR1 is SGHNT, CDR2 YYREEE, per germline (reference sequence). Trimming at V came to 4 bases and at J to 7 bases, leaving 13 bases not matched to a gene. CDR3 in amino acids: CASSQSRPDRVGYTF. The sequenced part of the CDR3 DNA is TGTGCCAGCAGCCAGTCCCGTCCCGACAGGGTTGGC.

This clone was seen at least ten times. Read sequence stops 3 residues before the CDR3 end, and the germline J gene provides the missing end. The chain employs TRBV14 and TRBJ2-1; 13 bases align to TRBD2. Germline CDR1 and CDR2: SGHDN and FVKESK. V lost 0 bases, J lost 5 bases, and 4 bases stayed unmatched. This CDR3 comprises 17 residues. Partial CDR3 DNA: TGTGCCAGCAGCCAAGAAAGGACTAGCGGGAGCCACAATGAG. Its translation: CASSQERTSGSHNE. The entire CDR3 protein reads CASSQERTSGSHNEQFF.

This clone was observed many times. The read is 3 residues too short to cover the CDR3 end, so that end is filled in from the germline J gene. This chain uses TRBV6-1 with TRBJ1-4; weak D call: TRBD1 (6 bases). The germline gives CDR1 MNHNS, CDR2 SASEGT. The CDR3 length is 14 residues. Trimming removed 4 bases from V and 7 bases from J, with 13 bases in between. The CDR3 reads CASSARGTFEKLFF. The CDR3 bases that were read are TGTGCCAGCAGTGCCCGCGGGACATTTGAAAAA.

This clone was seen many times. The read halts 3 residues ahead of the CDR3 end, with the missing end drawn from the germline J gene. This chain links TRBV19 with TRBJ2-7; no clear D gene. This CDR3 has 12 amino acids. Germline-derived CDR1 and CDR2 are LNHDA and SQIVND (reference sequence). V was pared by 5 bases and J by 3 bases, with 8 bases between. The CDR3 reads CASSGDNYEQYF. The sequenced CDR3 bases are TGTGCCAGTAGTGGAGACAACTACGAG.

This clone was picked up many times. CDR3 sequence: CASSFGPGTESSPLHF. Incomplete CDR3 DNA: TGCGCCAGCAGCTTTGGTCCCGGGACAGAGTCTTCACCC. The chain joins TRBV5-1 to TRBJ1-6; 7 positions agree with TRBD1. The CDR3 extends 3 residues past the end of the read, so its final part is completed from the germline J gene. Germline CDR1 reads SGHRS; CDR2 reads YFSETQ. The V and J ends lost 2 bases and 9 bases, in that order; junction bases with no gene match: 11. The CDR3 runs 16 residues.

Many counts were recorded for this clone. The CDR3 is cut off 3 residues early in the read; its end comes from the germline J gene. This chain connects TRBV11-2 to TRBJ2-2; the D is unclear. Germline CDR1 and CDR2: SGHAT and FQNNGV. V dropped 3 bases and J dropped 6 bases, with 11 bases sitting between them. The CDR3 runs to 14 residues. CDR3 sequence reads: CASSFDFQSGELFF. CDR3 bases read: TGTGCCAGCAGCTTTGACTTCCAGTCCGGGGAG. The full variable domain, rest sourced from reference TRBV11-2 and TRBJ2-2, is EAGVAQSPRYKIIEKRQSVAFWCNPISGHATLYWYQQILGQGPKLLIQFQNNGVVDDSQLPKDRFSAERLKGVDSTLKIQPAKLEDSAVYLCASSFDFQSGELFFGEGSRLTVL.